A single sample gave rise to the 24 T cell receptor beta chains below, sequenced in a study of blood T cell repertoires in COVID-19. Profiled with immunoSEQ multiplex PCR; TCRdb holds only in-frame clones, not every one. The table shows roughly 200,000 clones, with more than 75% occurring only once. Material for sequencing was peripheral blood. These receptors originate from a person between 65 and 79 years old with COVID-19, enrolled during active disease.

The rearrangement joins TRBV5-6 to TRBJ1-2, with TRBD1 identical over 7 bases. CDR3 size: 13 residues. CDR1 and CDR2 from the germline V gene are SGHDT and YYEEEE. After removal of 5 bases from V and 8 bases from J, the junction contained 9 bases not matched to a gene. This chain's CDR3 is CASSRDRAKGYTF. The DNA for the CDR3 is TGTGCCAGCAGTCGCGACAGGGCGAAAGGCTACACCTTC.

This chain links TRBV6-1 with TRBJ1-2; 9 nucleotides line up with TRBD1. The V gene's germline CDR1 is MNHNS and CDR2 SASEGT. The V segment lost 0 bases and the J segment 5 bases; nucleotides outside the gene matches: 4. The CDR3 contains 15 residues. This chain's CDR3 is CASSEAPGTGYGYTF. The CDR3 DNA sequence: TGTGCCAGCAGTGAAGCCCCCGGGACAGGGTATGGCTACACCTTC.

The CDR3: CASSPRSGQDWNYGYTF. Here the CDR3 DNA reads TGTGCCAGCAGCCCTCGATCTGGACAGGACTGGAACTATGGCTACACCTTC. The V call is TRBV7-9, the J call TRBJ1-2, with 7 bases aligning to TRBD1. The germline V gene has CDR1 SEHNR and CDR2 FQNEAQ (reference sequence). J gave up 2 bases and V 5 bases, and 14 bases lay outside the gene matches. The CDR3 is made up of 17 amino acids.

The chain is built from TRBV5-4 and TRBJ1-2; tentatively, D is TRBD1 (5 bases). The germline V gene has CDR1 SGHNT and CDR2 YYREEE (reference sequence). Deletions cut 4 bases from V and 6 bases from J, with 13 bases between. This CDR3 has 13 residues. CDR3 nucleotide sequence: TGTGCCAGCAGCCAACCAGGGTGGAATGGCTACACCTTC. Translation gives CASSQPGWNGYTF.

The CDR3 is CASSLTGRFYGYTF. The CDR3 DNA reads as TGTGCCAGCTCACTAACAGGCAGATTTTATGGCTACACCTTC. The chain employs TRBV18 and TRBJ1-2, with D possibly being TRBD1 (5 bases). This CDR3 comprises 14 residues. The germline V gene has CDR1 KGHSH and CDR2 LQKENI. Between the trimmed V and J ends, which lost 4 bases and 5 bases, there was a span of 14 bases. Variable domain in full (rest from reference TRBV18 and TRBJ1-2): NAGVMQNPRHLVRRRGQEARLRCSPMKGHSHVYWYRQLPEEGLKFMVYLQKENIIDESGMPKERFSAEFPKEGPSILRIQQVVRGDSAAYFCASSLTGRFYGYTFGSGTRLTVV.

This CDR3 is CASSPREPPPYEQYF. The CDR3 DNA is TGTGCCAGCTCACCACGTGAGCCGCCACCTTACGAGCAGTACTTC. The chain carries TRBV18 and TRBJ2-7; unclear D gene. V lost 1 base and J 4 bases, leaving 14 bases between the germline ends. The CDR3 loop spans 15 amino acids. Germline V gives CDR1 KGHSH, CDR2 LQKENI.

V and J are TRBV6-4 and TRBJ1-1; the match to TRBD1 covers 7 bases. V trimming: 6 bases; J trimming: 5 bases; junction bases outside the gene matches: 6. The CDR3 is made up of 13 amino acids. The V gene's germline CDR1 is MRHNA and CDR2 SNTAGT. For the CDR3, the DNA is TGTGCCAGCAGCGAGCAACAGGGGACTGAAGCTTTCTTT. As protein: CASSEQQGTEAFF.

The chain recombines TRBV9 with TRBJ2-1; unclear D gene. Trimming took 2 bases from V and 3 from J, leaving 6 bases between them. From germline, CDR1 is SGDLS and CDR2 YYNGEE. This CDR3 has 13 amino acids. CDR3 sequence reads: CASSVLVYNEQFF. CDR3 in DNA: TGTGCCAGCAGCGTGTTAGTCTACAATGAGCAGTTCTTC.

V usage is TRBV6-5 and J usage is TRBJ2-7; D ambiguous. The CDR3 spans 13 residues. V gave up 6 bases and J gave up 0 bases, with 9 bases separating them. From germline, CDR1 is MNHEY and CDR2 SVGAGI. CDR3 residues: CASRPSSSYEQYF. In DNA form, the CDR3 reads TGTGCCAGCAGGCCTTCCAGCTCCTACGAGCAGTACTTC.

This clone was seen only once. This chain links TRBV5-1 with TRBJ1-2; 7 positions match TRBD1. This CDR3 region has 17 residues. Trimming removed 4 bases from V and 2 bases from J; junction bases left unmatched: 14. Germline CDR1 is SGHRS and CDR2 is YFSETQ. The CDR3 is CASSPADRHPPNYGYTF. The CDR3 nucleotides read TGCGCCAGCAGCCCCGCGGACAGGCACCCACCGAACTATGGCTACACCTTC.

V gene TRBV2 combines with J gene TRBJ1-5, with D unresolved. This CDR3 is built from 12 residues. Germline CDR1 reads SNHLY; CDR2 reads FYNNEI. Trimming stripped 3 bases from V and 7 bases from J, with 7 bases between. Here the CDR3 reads CASSDLAQPQHF. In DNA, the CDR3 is TGTGCCAGCAGTGATTTGGCACAGCCCCAGCATTTT.

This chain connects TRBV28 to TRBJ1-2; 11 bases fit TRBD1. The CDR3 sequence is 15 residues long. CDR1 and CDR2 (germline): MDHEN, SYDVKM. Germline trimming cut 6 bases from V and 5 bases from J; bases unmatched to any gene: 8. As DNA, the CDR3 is TGTGCCAGCAGCCCCGGACAGGGGGCAAAGTATGGCTACACCTTC. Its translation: CASSPGQGAKYGYTF.

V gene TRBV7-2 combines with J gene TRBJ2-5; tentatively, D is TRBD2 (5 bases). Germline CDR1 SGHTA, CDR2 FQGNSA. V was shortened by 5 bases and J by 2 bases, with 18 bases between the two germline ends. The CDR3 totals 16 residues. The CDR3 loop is CASSPLRSGVQETQYF. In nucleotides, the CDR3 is TGTGCCAGCAGCCCGCTGAGGAGCGGAGTACAAGAGACCCAGTACTTC.

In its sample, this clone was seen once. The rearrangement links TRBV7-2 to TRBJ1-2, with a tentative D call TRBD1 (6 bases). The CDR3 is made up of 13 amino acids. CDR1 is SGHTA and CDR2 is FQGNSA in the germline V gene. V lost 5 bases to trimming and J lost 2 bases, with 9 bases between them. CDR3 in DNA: TGTGCCAGCAGCACCGGGACAAACTATGGCTACACCTTC. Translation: CASSTGTNYGYTF.

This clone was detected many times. CDR3 sequence (DNA): TGTGCCAGCAGTTTTGGCGGCGGAAATTCACCCCTCCACTTT. It specifies CASSFGGGNSPLHF. V gene TRBV28 combines with J gene TRBJ1-6; D is undetermined. The CDR3 contains 14 residues. The V end lost 3 bases, the J end lost 7 bases, and 10 bases lay between the germline ends. CDR1 is MDHEN, CDR2 SYDVKM, per germline.

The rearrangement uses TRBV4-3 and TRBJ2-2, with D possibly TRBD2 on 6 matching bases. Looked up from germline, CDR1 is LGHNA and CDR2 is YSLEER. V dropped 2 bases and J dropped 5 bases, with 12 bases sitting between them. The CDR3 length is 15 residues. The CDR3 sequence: CASSQQGGGTGELFF. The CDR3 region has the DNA TGCGCCAGCAGCCAACAGGGAGGAGGTACCGGGGAGCTGTTTTTT.

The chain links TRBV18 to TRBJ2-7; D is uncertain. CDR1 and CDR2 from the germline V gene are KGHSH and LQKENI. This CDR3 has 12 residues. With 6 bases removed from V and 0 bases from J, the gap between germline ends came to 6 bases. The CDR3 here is CASSNSSYEQYF. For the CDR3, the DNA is TGTGCCAGCTCCAATAGCTCCTACGAGCAGTACTTC.

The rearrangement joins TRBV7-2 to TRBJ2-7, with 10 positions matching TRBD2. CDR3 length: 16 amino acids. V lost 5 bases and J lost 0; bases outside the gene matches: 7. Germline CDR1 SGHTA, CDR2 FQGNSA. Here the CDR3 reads CASSRTSGRSSYEQYF. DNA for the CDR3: TGTGCCAGCAGCAGGACTAGCGGCAGGAGCTCCTACGAGCAGTACTTC.

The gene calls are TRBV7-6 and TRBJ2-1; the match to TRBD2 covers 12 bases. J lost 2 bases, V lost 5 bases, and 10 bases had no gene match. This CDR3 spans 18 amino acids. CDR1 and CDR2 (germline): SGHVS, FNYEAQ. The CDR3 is CASSLLTSGGPTYNEQFF. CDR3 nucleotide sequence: TGTGCCAGCAGCCTACTGACTAGCGGGGGACCCACCTACAATGAGCAGTTCTTC.

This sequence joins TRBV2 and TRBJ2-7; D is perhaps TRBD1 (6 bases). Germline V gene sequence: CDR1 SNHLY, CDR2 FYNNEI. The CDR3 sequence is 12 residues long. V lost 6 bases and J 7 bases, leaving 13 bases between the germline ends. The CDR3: CASSRGRREQYF. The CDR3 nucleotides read TGTGCCAGCAGCAGGGGAAGGCGGGAGCAGTACTTC.

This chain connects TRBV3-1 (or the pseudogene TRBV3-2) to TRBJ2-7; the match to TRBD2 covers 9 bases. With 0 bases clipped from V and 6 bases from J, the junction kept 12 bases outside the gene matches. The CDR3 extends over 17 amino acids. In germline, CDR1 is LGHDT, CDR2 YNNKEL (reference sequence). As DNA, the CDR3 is TGTGCCAGCAGCCAAGATGGCGGGGGGGCCGTGGTCGGCGAGCAGTACTTC. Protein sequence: CASSQDGGGAVVGEQYF.

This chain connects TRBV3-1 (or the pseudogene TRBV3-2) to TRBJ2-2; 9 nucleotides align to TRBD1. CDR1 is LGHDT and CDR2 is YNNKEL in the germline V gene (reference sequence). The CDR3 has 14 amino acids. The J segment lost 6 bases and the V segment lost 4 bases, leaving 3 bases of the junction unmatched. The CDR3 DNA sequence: TGTGCCAGCAGCCTCGGACAGGGGTCCGGGGAGCTGTTTTTT. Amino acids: CASSLGQGSGELFF.

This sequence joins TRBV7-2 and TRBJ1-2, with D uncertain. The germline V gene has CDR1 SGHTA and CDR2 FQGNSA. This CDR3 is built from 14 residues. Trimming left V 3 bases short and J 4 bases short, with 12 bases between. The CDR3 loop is CASSFTLGPYGYTF. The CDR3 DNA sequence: TGTGCCAGCAGCTTCACCTTGGGCCCCTATGGCTACACCTTC.

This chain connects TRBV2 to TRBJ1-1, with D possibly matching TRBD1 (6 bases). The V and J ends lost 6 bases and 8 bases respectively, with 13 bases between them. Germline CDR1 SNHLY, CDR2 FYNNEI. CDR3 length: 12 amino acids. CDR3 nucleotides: TGTGCCAGCAGCGCTTTTGGGACAGAAGCTTTCTTT. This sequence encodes CASSAFGTEAFF.